This T cell receptor (beta chain) appears in the sequencing data of a study of T cells in Graves' hyperthyroidism and ophthalmopathy. RNA transcripts gave rise to amplified TCR beta CDR3 regions. HTBI primers were employed in a first-round RT-PCR of the TCR CDR3. TCRdb ran MiXCR on the multiplex PCR reads and lists one entry per CDR3 protein. This table holds about 380,000 distinct CDR3 sequences, around 13% found once. Aged 18 to 65, the patients had hyperthyroidism that was newly diagnosed and had lasted under 2 months. This clonotype was seen repeatedly, ten times or more. Trimming shortened V by 1 base and J by 3 bases, and 9 bases separated the two germline ends. CDR1 and CDR2 (germline): SGHTA, FQGNSA. This CDR3 spans 15 amino acids.

The source of this sequence is a woman aged 55-75 years with Graves' hyperthyroidism. The sequenced material came from blood. The chain recombines TRBV7-2 with TRBJ1-4, with D possibly TRBD1 on 5 matching bases. CDR3 region: CASSLGGLANEKLFF. CDR3 nucleotide sequence: TGTGCCAGCAGCTTAGGGGGGTTAGCTAATGAAAAACTGTTTTTT. Full variable domain (missing parts from reference TRBV7-2 and TRBJ1-4): GAGVSQSPSNKVTEKGKDVELRCDPISGHTALYWYRQSLGQGLEFLIYFQGNSAPDKSGLPSDRFSAERTGGSVSTLTIQRTQQEDSAVYLCASSLGGLANEKLFFGSGTQLSVL.